This TCR beta chain was sequenced in a study of human T cells and chemical hapten exposure. TCRdb redid the calling of the RACE reads with MiXCR, one entry per CDR3 protein. The sample includes 30,000 or so distinct CDR3 sequences, over 4.5% of them seen just once. This clonotype was observed many times. V dropped 0 bases and J dropped 3; count of bases not matched to a gene: 8. Germline CDR1 and CDR2: SGDLS and YYNGEE. The CDR3 consists of 17 residues. Time point reported: patch test 3, about 24 weeks after DPC sensitization. Stated treatment: therapeutic diphenylcyclopropenone sensitization with weekly scalp DPC.

This specimen consisted of whole blood, obtained in connection with sensitization to the hapten diphenylcyclopropenone (DPC). V and J are TRBV9 and TRBJ1-1, with 10 bases lining up with TRBD1. The clonotype originates from a man in his thirties or forties with alopecia areata. Some clones in this sample may be carry-over from other donors' samples. CDR3 in amino acids: CASSVGWDRGSDTEAFF. The DNA of the CDR3 is TGTGCCAGCAGCGTAGGTTGGGACAGGGGTTCGGACACTGAAGCTTTCTTT.